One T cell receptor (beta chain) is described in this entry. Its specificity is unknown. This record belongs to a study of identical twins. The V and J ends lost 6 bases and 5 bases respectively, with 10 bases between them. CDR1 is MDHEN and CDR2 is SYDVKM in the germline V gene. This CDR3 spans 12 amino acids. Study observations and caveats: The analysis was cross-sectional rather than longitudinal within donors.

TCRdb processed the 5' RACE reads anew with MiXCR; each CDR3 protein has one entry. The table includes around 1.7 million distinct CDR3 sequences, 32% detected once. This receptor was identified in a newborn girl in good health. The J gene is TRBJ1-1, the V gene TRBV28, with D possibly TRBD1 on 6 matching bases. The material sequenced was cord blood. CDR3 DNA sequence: TGTGCCAGCAGAGACACAGGGACTGAAGCTTTCTTT. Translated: CASRDTGTEAFF.